This T cell receptor beta chain stems from a study of blood T cell repertoires in COVID-19. As for the study in general: Researchers got acute and convalescent COVID-19 samples from the United States, Italy and Spain.

Authors' methods: Amplification of reference gene primers was used by the study to estimate nucleated cell counts. Clones were sequenced by immunoSEQ multiplex PCR, and TCRdb holds only the in-frame ones, with some missing. D and trimming come from the DNA, and the V and J calls and clone size come from that table. The table includes 140,000 or so clones, under 85% detected once. The germline V and J ends were trimmed by 7 bases and 4 bases, with 21 bases remaining between them. This CDR3 contains 15 residues. CDR1 SQVTM and CDR2 ANQGSEA come from the germline V gene. This TCR was sampled from a man in his forties or fifties with active or convalescent COVID-19. The V call is TRBV29-1, the J call TRBJ2-3, with D possibly TRBD2 on 5 matching bases. Sequencing was performed on peripheral blood. The CDR3 here is CSGSSSYSIADTQYF. In DNA form, the CDR3 reads TGCAGCGGATCATCTAGCTATTCCATCGCAGATACGCAGTATTTT.